Described below is a single TCR beta chain sequence and its context. The data stem from a study of blood T cell repertoires in COVID-19. Here immunoSEQ multiplex PCR was the method, and the copy in TCRdb shows in-frame clones only, minus some. The table shows 110,000 to 150,000 clones, with 60% to 85% occurring only once. Germline V gene lookup returns CDR1 MNHEY and CDR2 SVGEGT. V gave up 1 base and J gave up 0 bases, with 12 bases separating them. The CDR3 covers 17 residues. This TCR came from a woman aged 55-75 years with acute or convalescent COVID-19. Sequencing input: peripheral blood. The gene calls are TRBV6-2 or TRBV6-3 and TRBJ2-2; perhaps TRBD2 as D (7 bases). The CDR3 DNA reads TGTGCCAGCAGTTACTTATGGGGGGGGCCGAACACCGGGGAGCTGTTTTTT. Its translation: CASSYLWGGPNTGELFF.